This T cell receptor (beta chain) was captured by sequencing in a study of cytomegalovirus exposure and HLA in healthy donors. The study's findings and limits: Roughly uniform depth of sequencing across donors was assumed in presence/absence analyses. Most CMV-associated TCR beta chains appeared HLA-restricted in a later analysis. A few chains linked to CMV were shown in vitro to be specific for CMV antigens.

The PCR used 60 Vbeta and 13 Jbeta primers. Here immunoSEQ multiplex PCR was the method, and the copy in TCRdb shows in-frame clones only, minus some. The sample shows about 130,000 clones, about 76% of them seen only once. Note on this clone: Its matching antigen is unknown.

V lost 4 bases to trimming and J lost 8 bases; unmatched junction nucleotides: 12. The CDR3 runs to 15 residues. Germline V lookup: CDR1 SGHTA, CDR2 FQGNSA. The clonotype was recovered from a woman in her thirties or forties in good health and CMV-seronegative. Sequenced material: PBMCs. The V call is TRBV7-2, the J call TRBJ1-2; 8 bases map to TRBD1. The CDR3 here is CASSSPRQGARGYTF. As DNA, the CDR3 is TGTGCCAGCAGCTCCCCTCGTCAGGGGGCGCGCGGCTACACCTTC.